This is a list of T cell receptor beta chains from one sample in a study of T cell responses to AZD1222 COVID-19 vaccine. Profiled with immunoSEQ multiplex PCR; TCRdb holds only in-frame clones, not every one. The sample gives some 130,000 clones, 90% of which show up once; roughly 7.2% is in the top ten. This specimen consisted of peripheral blood, obtained on day 0 of AZD1222 vaccination. All receptors derive from an adult in good health. Both conserved end residues are part of each CDR3. Each record gives: V gene, CDR3 length, J gene, clone size, CDR3 protein. Clone sizes are given selectively: once, few, many, or a class where the clone is expanded.

TRBV5-1	13	TRBJ1-1	-	CASSSGVGTEAFF
TRBV11-2	16	TRBJ2-6	-	CASSLLGAAGANVLTF
TRBV7-2	15	TRBJ1-5	once	CASTKGNRADQPQHF
TRBV7-9	15	TRBJ2-6	-	CASSPQRAGANVLTF
TRBV11-3	15	TRBJ2-3	-	CASSLTSGGQDTQYF
TRBV5-1	21	TRBJ2-1	few	CASSSDTSRGGLAASYNEQFF
TRBV4-3	15	TRBJ1-1	-	CASSQAKGGNTEAFF
TRBV27	16	TRBJ1-1	-	CASSRSRTGRNTEAFF
TRBV7-2	14	TRBJ1-2	once	CASSLGGRTKGYTF
TRBV28	17	TRBJ1-2	once	CASSLFQGAGANYGYTF
TRBV6-1	14	TRBJ2-5	-	CASSEAGGRETQYF
TRBV6-5	14	TRBJ1-4	-	CASSYWTGQAKLFF
TRBV7-8	15	TRBJ2-7	-	CASSLVRTGDYEQYF
TRBV6-1	14	TRBJ2-3	-	CASSEGQPPDTQYF
TRBV24-1	17	TRBJ2-3	-	CATSDFPRGGVTDTQYF
TRBV7-8	14	TRBJ2-5	-	CASSIGTSQETQYF
TRBV7-2	15	TRBJ2-5	-	CASSSGTGRSETQYF
TRBV3-1/TRBV3-2	13	TRBJ1-5	-	CASSQAAGQPQHF
TRBV5-5	14	TRBJ1-4	-	CASSLGGRREKLFF
TRBV25-1	17	TRBJ2-1	-	CASSKPGAPSSYNEQFF
TRBV7-2	15	TRBJ2-1	-	CASSLGLAGAGEQFF
TRBV7-9	14	TRBJ1-2	-	CASSLEERTYGYTF
TRBV7-9	15	TRBJ1-3	-	CASSSGRFSGNTIYF
TRBV3-1/TRBV3-2	20	TRBJ2-3	-	CASSQDGARRAGVLADTQYF
TRBV7-9	15	TRBJ2-7	-	CASSQDRTGVYEQYF
TRBV7-8	12	TRBJ2-1	once	CASSPSRNEQFF
TRBV27	16	TRBJ2-7	-	CASSPPGTVNTYEQYF
TRBV24-1	16	TRBJ2-1	-	CATSDPGTGGYNEQFF
TRBV6-5	12	TRBJ2-7	-	CASSYISYEQYF
TRBV6-5	14	TRBJ2-1	-	CASSLAGRQSVQFF
TRBV4-1	16	TRBJ2-7	-	CASSHPDTDLTYEQYF
TRBV4-1	15	TRBJ1-2	-	CASSPSTGESYGYTF
TRBV10-3	15	TRBJ2-3	-	CAIREQGYNSDTQYF
TRBV9	15	TRBJ1-5	-	CASSPSPASNQPQHF
TRBV7-9	14	TRBJ1-1	-	CASSLAQGNTEAFF
TRBV4-2	15	TRBJ1-3	-	CASSQDNAGVYTIYF
TRBV5-1	13	TRBJ2-3	-	CASKQGITDTQYF
TRBV24-1	16	TRBJ2-5	-	CATSDYTRWGLETQYF
TRBV7-9	16	TRBJ2-2	-	CASSLGAATLPGELFF
TRBV14	22	TRBJ2-2	-	CASSRSSRQGPELVRNTGELFF
TRBV27	15	TRBJ2-2	-	CASSQDGANTGELFF
TRBV7-2	11	TRBJ1-1	-	CASSADTEAFF
TRBV6-5	13	TRBJ1-6	-	CASRATLNSPLHF
TRBV5-1	13	TRBJ1-1	-	CASSLDRNTEAFF
TRBV2	14	TRBJ2-7	-	CASSDGSGAVKQYF